Described below is a single T cell receptor beta chain sequence and its context. The CDR3 spans 16 residues. Germline V gene data show CDR1 as SEHNR and CDR2 as FQNEAQ (reference sequence). V was pared by 8 bases and J by 4 bases, with 15 bases of the junction left unmatched. Only in-frame clones appear in the TCRdb table, and some are missing; sequencing was by immunoSEQ multiplex PCR. The sample consists of roughly 400,000 clones, about 86% of them appearing once. These data are taken from a study of blood T cell repertoires in COVID-19. About the study: The samples span acute and convalescent COVID-19 from the United States, Italy and Spain. T cells, B-cell-depleted T cells, or PBMCs supplied cDNA or gDNA.

V usage is TRBV7-9 and J usage is TRBJ2-3; 7 bases are shared with TRBD2. Sequencing input: PBMCs or T cells enriched from blood (not recorded which). This receptor was identified in a woman aged 45 to 65 who had recovered from COVID-19. The CDR3: CASPPKLGSGPDTQYF. In nucleotides, the CDR3 is TGTGCCAGCCCCCCGAAGCTCGGTAGCGGGCCAGATACGCAGTATTTT.